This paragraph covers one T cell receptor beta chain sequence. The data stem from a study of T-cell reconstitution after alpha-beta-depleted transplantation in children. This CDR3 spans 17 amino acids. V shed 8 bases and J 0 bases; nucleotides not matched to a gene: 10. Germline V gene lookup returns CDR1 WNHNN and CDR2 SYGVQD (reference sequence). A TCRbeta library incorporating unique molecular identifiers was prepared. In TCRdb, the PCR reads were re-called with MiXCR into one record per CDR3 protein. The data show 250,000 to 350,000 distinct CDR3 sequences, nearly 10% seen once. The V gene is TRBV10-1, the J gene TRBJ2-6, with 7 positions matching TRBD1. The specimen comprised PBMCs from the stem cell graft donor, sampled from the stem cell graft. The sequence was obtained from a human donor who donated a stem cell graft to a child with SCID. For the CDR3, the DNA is TGCGCCAGCCCCGGGACAGCTCCTGACTCTGGGGCCAACGTCCTGACTTTC. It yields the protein CASPGTAPDSGANVLTF.